One T cell receptor (beta chain) is described in this entry. The sample is drawn from a study of T cell responses to AZD1222 COVID-19 vaccine. CDR1 and CDR2 (germline): MNHNS, SASEGT. This CDR3 region has 14 residues. J was trimmed by 6 bases and V by 1 base; bases with no gene match: 0. Measured with immunoSEQ multiplex PCR; TCRdb has only the in-frame clones, and not every one. There are about 130,000 clones in the sample; nearly 95% occur only once, and about 5.1% lies in the top ten. The sequencing here drew on peripheral blood, taken on day 0 of AZD1222 vaccination. The origin of this receptor is an adult in good health. This rearrangement joins TRBV6-1 to TRBJ2-1; 10 positions match TRBD2. This CDR3 is CASSEVAGGNEQFF. In DNA, the CDR3 is TGTGCCAGCAGTGAAGTAGCGGGAGGCAATGAGCAGTTCTTC.